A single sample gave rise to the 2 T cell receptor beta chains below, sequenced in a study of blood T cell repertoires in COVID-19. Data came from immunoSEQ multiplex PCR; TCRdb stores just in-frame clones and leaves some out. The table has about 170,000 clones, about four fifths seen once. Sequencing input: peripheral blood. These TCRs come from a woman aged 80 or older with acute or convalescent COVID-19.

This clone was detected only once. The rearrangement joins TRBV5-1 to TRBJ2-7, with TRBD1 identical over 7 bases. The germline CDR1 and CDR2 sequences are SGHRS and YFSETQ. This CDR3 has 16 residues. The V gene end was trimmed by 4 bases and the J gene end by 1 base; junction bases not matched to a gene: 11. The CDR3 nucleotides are TGCGCCAGCAGCATTTCCCCGGGACAGCCATCCTACGAGCAGTACTTC. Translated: CASSISPGQPSYEQYF.

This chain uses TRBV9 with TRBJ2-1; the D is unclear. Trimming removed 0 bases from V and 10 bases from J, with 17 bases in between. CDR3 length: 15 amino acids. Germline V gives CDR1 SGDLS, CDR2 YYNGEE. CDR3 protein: CASSVGFGTPWEQFF. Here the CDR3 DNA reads TGTGCCAGCAGCGTAGGCTTTGGCACCCCTTGGGAGCAGTTCTTC.